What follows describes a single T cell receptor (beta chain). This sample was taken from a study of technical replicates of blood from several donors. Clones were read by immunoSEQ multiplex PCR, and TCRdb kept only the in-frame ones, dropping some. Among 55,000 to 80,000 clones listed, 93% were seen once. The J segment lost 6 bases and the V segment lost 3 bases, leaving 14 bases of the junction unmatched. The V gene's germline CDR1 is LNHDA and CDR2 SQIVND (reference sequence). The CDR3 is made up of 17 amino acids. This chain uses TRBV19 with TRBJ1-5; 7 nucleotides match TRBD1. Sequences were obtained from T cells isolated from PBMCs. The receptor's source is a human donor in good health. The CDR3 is CASSILLSRGVGQPQHF. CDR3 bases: TGTGCCAGTAGTATCCTTCTCTCCAGGGGGGTTGGTCAGCCCCAGCATTTT.